The T cell receptor beta chain described here comes from a study of CD8+CD57+ T cells in acquired aplastic anemia. Whole-study context: Sorted CD4+ and CD8+ cells yielded DNA averaging about 3.2 ug. Regarding the study as a whole: A significant difference in CD8+ Simpson's diversity between patients and controls was not found. Overlapping CD8+ CDR3 repertoires of patients and controls contained some 30 shared sequences.

By flow cytometry, patients selected for sequencing had shown an expansion of CD8+CD57+ cells. The diagnosis in all patients was severe acquired aplastic anemia. A note on this clonotype: Its antigen is not known.

It was genomic DNA that served as the template for profiling TCR beta VDJ and CDR3. TCRdb passed the reads through MiXCR, listing each CDR3 protein once. The table includes approximately 160,000 distinct CDR3 sequences, over 40% detected once. The CDR3 is made up of 13 amino acids. CDR1 and CDR2 from the germline V gene are GTSNPN and SVGIG (reference sequence). With V trimmed by 4 bases and J by 8 bases, 5 bases remained unmatched. This TCR came from a human donor with aplastic anemia. The sample was sorted CD4+, CD8+, or CD8+CD57+ T cells (not recorded which) from PBMCs. The gene calls are TRBV30 and TRBJ1-4, with 9 bases lining up with TRBD1. The CDR3 loop is CAWTRTGEEKLFF. The CDR3 coding sequence is TGTGCCTGGACAAGGACAGGGGAGGAAAAACTGTTTTTT.